A selection of T cell receptor beta chains follows, all from one sample in a study of blood T cell repertoires in COVID-19. Assay: immunoSEQ multiplex PCR; the TCRdb copy retains only in-frame clones and omits some. The sample includes under 350,000 clones, nearly 90% seen only once; the top ten take about 2%. Sequencing input: PBMCs or T cells enriched from blood (not recorded which). These receptors all stem from a woman aged 55 to 70 who had recovered from COVID-19. Both conserved end residues are part of each CDR3. Fields, in order: D gene, V gene, CDR3 length, J gene, clone size, CDR3 protein, CDR3 DNA. The D gene is left open where the match is weak. The size of a clone is reported for some rows only, either as once, few or many, or as a class for expanded clones.

.	TRBV29-1	14	TRBJ2-1	.	CSVKEGALYNEQFF	TGCAGCGTTAAGGAGGGAGCCCTTTACAATGAGCAGTTCTTC
.	TRBV9	15	TRBJ2-1	.	CASSVDGLARNEQFF	TGTGCCAGCAGCGTAGATGGGCTAGCTCGGAATGAGCAGTTCTTC
.	TRBV19	16	TRBJ1-1	.	CASRSGGAGMNTEAFF	TGTGCCAGTAGGTCGGGGGGCGCAGGGATGAACACTGAAGCTTTCTTT
.	TRBV5-1	16	TRBJ1-2	few	CASSLTSGLGNYGYTF	TGCGCCAGCAGCCTGACCTCGGGTCTCGGGAACTATGGCTACACCTTC
TRBD1	TRBV6-5	15	TRBJ1-2	.	CASSTILGTGNGYTF	TGTGCCAGCAGTACCATACTTGGGACAGGGAATGGCTACACCTTC
TRBD1	TRBV7-9	17	TRBJ2-6	.	CASRQGRDRGAPNVLTF	TGTGCCAGCAGGCAGGGTCGCGACAGGGGCGCTCCAAACGTCCTGACTTTC
TRBD2	TRBV19	14	TRBJ2-7	.	CASRPTSGSPEQYF	TGTGCCAGTAGGCCTACTAGCGGGAGTCCCGAGCAGTACTTC
TRBD1	TRBV5-1	14	TRBJ2-3	once	CASGGQDHTDTQYF	TGCGCCAGCGGCGGACAGGACCACACAGATACGCAGTATTTT
.	TRBV28	14	TRBJ1-2	.	CASLMGGTNYGYTF	TGTGCCAGCCTAATGGGGGGGACTAACTATGGCTACACCTTC
.	TRBV11-2	13	TRBJ1-2	.	CASSTTGIDGYTF	TGTGCCAGCAGCACTACGGGAATCGATGGCTACACCTTC
.	TRBV5-6	12	TRBJ1-2	.	CASSLTLYGYTF	TGTGCCAGCAGCCTCACTCTCTATGGCTACACCTTC
TRBD2	TRBV3-1/TRBV3-2	16	TRBJ2-2	.	CASSRHDGGASGELFF	TGTGCCAGCAGTCGACACGACGGGGGGGCCTCCGGGGAGCTGTTTTTT
TRBD1	TRBV6-6	16	TRBJ1-5	.	CASKTPGQPTGQPQHF	TGTGCCAGCAAAACCCCGGGACAGCCGACGGGTCAGCCCCAGCATTTT
.	TRBV6-1	12	TRBJ2-7	.	CASSEDKYEQYF	TGTGCCAGCAGTGAGGACAAGTACGAGCAGTACTTC
.	TRBV5-1	13	TRBJ2-3	.	CASSSGQPDTQYF	TGCGCCAGCAGCTCCGGACAGCCAGATACGCAGTATTTT
TRBD2	TRBV5-1	16	TRBJ2-3	.	CASSLSPGRSTDTQYF	TGCGCCAGCAGCTTGAGTCCCGGGAGGAGCACAGATACGCAGTATTTT
.	TRBV4-1	13	TRBJ2-7	.	CASGPSNSYEQYF	TGCGCCAGCGGGCCCAGCAACTCCTACGAGCAGTACTTC
.	TRBV6-4	13	TRBJ2-3	once	CASSDQSTDTQYF	TGTGCCAGCAGTGACCAGAGCACAGATACGCAGTATTTT
TRBD1	TRBV6-4	12	TRBJ1-1	.	CASSARGTEAFF	TGTGCCAGCAGCGCCAGGGGGACTGAAGCTTTCTTT
TRBD1	TRBV10-2	15	TRBJ2-7	.	CASSDSGTGRFEQYF	TGCGCCAGCAGTGACTCCGGGACAGGGCGTTTCGAGCAGTACTTC
.	TRBV19	16	TRBJ2-5	.	CASTDRLGEKQETQYF	TGTGCCAGTACCGACCGACTAGGGGAGAAACAAGAGACCCAGTACTTC
TRBD1	TRBV6-6	15	TRBJ2-7	.	CASSYSMGQSYEQYF	TGTGCCAGCAGTTACTCGATGGGACAGAGCTACGAGCAGTACTTC
.	TRBV14	14	TRBJ2-7	.	CASNLTAVSYEQYF	TGTGCCAGCAACCTGACTGCGGTCTCCTACGAGCAGTACTTC
.	TRBV5-5	14	TRBJ1-3	.	CASSLQDLVNTIYF	TGTGCCAGCAGCTTACAGGATCTAGTAAACACCATATATTTT
TRBD2	TRBV27	17	TRBJ2-7	.	CASSYPGASGRVYEQYF	TGTGCCAGCAGTTACCCCGGGGCTAGCGGGAGAGTGTACGAGCAGTACTTC
.	TRBV5-7	13	TRBJ2-7	.	CASSLYFSYEQYF	TGTGCCAGCAGCTTGTACTTCTCCTACGAGCAGTACTTC
.	TRBV6-5	14	TRBJ1-6	.	CASNPGQSNSPLHF	TGTGCCAGCAACCCGGGACAATCCAATTCACCCCTCCACTTT
TRBD1	TRBV29-1	14	TRBJ1-1	.	CSATRQGAITEAFF	TGCAGCGCCACTCGACAGGGGGCGATTACTGAAGCTTTCTTT